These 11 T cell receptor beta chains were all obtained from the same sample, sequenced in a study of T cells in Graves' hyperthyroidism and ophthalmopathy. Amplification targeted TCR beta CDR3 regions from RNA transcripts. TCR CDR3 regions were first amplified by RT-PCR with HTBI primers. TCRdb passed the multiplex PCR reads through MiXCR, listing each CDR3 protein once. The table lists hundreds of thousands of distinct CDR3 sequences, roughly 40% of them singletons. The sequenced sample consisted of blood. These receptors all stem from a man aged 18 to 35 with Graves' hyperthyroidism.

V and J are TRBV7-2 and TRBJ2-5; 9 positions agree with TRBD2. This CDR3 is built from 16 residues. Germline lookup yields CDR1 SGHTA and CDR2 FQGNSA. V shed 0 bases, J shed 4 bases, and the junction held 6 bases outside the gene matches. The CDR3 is CASSLAPRGGGETQYF. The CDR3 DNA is TGTGCCAGCAGCTTAGCCCCGCGGGGGGGGGGAGAGACCCAGTACTTC.

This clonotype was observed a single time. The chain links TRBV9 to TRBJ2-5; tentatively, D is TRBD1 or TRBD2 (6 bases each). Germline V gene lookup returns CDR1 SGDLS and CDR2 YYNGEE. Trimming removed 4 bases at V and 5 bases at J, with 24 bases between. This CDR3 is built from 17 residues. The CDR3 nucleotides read TGTGCCAGCAGCCCGCGTTTCGAGGGGGAGGTAGCCGAGACCCAGTACTTC. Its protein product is CASSPRFEGEVAETQYF. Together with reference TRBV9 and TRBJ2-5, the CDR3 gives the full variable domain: DSGVTQTPKHLITATGQRVTLRCSPRSGDLSVYWYQQSLDQGLQFLIQYYNGEERAKGNILERFSAQQFPDLHSELNLSSLELGDSALYFCASSPRFEGEVAETQYFGPGTRLLVL.

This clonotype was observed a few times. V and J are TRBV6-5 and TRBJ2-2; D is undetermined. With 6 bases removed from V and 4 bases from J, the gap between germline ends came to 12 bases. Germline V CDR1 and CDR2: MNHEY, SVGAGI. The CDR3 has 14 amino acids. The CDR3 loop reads CASSRMGSTGELFF. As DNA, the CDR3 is TGTGCCAGCAGCCGGATGGGAAGCACCGGGGAGCTGTTTTTT.

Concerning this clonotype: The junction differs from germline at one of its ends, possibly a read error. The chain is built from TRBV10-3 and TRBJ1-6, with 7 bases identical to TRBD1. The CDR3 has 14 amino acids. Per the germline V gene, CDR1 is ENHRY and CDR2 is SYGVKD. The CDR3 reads CASSFDRDGSPLHF. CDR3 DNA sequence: TGTGCCAGCAGTTTCGACAGGGACGGTTCACCCCTCCACTTT.

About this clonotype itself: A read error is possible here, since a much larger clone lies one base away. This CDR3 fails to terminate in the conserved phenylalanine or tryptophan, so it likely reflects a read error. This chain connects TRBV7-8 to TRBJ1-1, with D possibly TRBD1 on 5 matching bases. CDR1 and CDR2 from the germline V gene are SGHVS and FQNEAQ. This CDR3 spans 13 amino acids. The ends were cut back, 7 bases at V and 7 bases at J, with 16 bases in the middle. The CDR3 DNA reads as TGTGCCAGCATCCAGTACGGGGGTCTTGAAGCTTTCCTT. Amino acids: CASIQYGGLEAFL.

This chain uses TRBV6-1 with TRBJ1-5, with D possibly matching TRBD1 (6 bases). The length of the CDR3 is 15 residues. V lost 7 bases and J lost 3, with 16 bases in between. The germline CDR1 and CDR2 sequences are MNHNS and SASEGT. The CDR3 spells CASKTGGQLNQPQHF. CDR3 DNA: TGTGCCAGCAAAACGGGGGGGCAGCTCAATCAGCCCCAGCATTTT.

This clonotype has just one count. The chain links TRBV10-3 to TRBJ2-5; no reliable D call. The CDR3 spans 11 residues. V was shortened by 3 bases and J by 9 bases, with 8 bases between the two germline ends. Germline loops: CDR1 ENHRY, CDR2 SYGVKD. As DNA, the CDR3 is TGTGCCATCAGTGACAGTGGGGCCCAGTACTTC. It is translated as CAISDSGAQYF.

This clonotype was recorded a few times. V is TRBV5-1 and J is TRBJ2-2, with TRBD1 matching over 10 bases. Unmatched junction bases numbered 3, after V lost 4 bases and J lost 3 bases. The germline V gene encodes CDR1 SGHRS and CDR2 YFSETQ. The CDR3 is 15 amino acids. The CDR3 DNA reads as TGCGCCAGCAGCGGCGGGACAGGGGACACCGGGGAGCTGTTTTTT. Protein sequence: CASSGGTGDTGELFF.

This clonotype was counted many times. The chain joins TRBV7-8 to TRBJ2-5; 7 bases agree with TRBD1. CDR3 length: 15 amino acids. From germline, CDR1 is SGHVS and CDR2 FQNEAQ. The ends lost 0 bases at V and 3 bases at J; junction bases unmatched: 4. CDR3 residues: CASSLAGGNKETQYF. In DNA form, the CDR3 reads TGTGCCAGCAGCTTAGCAGGGGGCAACAAAGAGACCCAGTACTTC.

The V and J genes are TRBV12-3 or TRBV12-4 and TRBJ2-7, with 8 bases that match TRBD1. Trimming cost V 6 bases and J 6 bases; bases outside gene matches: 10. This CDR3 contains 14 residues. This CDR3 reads CASSPSLTGAEQYF. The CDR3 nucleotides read TGTGCCAGCAGCCCTTCTCTGACAGGGGCCGAGCAGTACTTC.

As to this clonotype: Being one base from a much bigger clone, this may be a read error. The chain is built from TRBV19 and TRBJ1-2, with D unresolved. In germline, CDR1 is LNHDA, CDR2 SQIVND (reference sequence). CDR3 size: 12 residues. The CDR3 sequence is CASNSASYGYTF. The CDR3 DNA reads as TGTGCGAGCAACAGCGCTAGCTATGGCTACACCTTC.